The TCR beta chain under discussion was sequenced for a study of blood T cell repertoires in COVID-19. Study-level background: Samples of COVID-19 (acute and convalescent) were obtained from the United States, Italy and Spain. T cells, B-cell-depleted T cells, or PBMCs provided the cDNA or gDNA that served as material.

Authors' analysis steps: Amplification from reference gene primers served as the basis for estimated nucleated cell counts. The protocol was immunoSEQ multiplex PCR, while the TCRdb copy is restricted to in-frame clones and leaves out a portion. The D gene and trimming were derived from the DNA, and the V and J assignments and clone size from that table. This sample has roughly 290,000 clones, with approximately 86% found just once. V trimming: 6 bases; J trimming: 6 bases; junction bases outside the gene matches: 7. Germline-derived CDR1 and CDR2 are SEHNR and FQNEAQ (reference sequence). CDR3 length equals 14 residues.

The sequenced sample was peripheral blood. The sequence came from a woman in her 50s with active or convalescent COVID-19. This chain connects TRBV7-9 to TRBJ2-2, with 7 bases matching TRBD1. DNA of the CDR3: TGTGCCAGCAGACTACAGGGGTCGGCCGGGGAGCTGTTTTTT. Translating it yields CASRLQGSAGELFF.